This T cell receptor (beta chain) was recovered during a study of metastatic and nonmetastatic thyroid tumors. The wider study: Both malignant and benign thyroid patients supplied peripheral blood and tumor or nodule tissue samples, across which the repertoires of these patients were then compared.

Trimming left V 1 base short and J 8 bases short, with 11 bases between. CDR1 is LGHNA, CDR2 YNFKEQ, per germline. This CDR3 is 13 amino acids long. Methods used by the authors: Building a distant-metastasis classifier for papillary thyroid cancer drew on CDR3 differences across clinicopathological groups. TCRdb reprocessed the PCR reads using MiXCR. TCRdb, rather than the study authors, made the V and J calls. The table lists 85,000 to 100,000 clones, about 13% of them singletons. None of the patients had undergone any treatment ahead of thyroid surgery. This clone occurred many times. The antigen is not known. Study results and caveats: Benign nodules reportedly had significantly lower TCR beta diversity than malignant thyroid tumors in blood and tumor.

V usage is TRBV4-2 and J usage is TRBJ1-2; D not certain. The receptor's source is a female donor with papillary thyroid cancer or a benign thyroid nodule (not recorded which). Some clones in this sample may be carry-over from other donors' samples. The sequencing sample was made of blood. CDR3 amino acids: CASSQVGDGGYTF. For the CDR3, the DNA is TGTGCCAGCAGCCAAGTGGGAGACGGCGGCTACACCTTC.